This TCR beta chain was identified in a study of blood T cells in healthy people across ages. The germline gives CDR1 SEHNR, CDR2 FQNEAQ (reference sequence). CDR3 length equals 15 residues. The V gene lost 5 bases and the J gene lost 6 bases, with 17 bases spanning the gap. A second PCR of roughly 7 to 11 cycles used a sample-barcoded 5' primer and a J-beta primer mix. TCRdb ran MiXCR on the 5' RACE reads and lists one entry per CDR3 protein. The table lists about 1.7 million distinct CDR3 sequences, 28% of them singletons. Sequencing was carried out using blood. The chain employs TRBV7-9 and TRBJ2-4; possible D gene TRBD2, 5 bases. The receptor was derived from a woman in her thirties in good health. The CDR3, as DNA: TGTGCCAGCAGCGCCCGGGATGCAACTCTAAACATTCAGTACTTC. This sequence encodes CASSARDATLNIQYF.